These 7 T cell receptor beta chains share one sample of origin, sequenced in a study of spatial heterogeneity in lung cancer. Study-wide results and caveats: The study found that expanded intratumoral alpha and beta TCR counts tracked tumor mutation counts.

Time point denoted: sample taken at primary tumor resection. Their antigens remain unidentified. TCRdb re-analysed the 5' RACE reads in MiXCR, keeping a single row per CDR3 protein. The table has about 18,000 distinct CDR3 sequences, less than 7.5% seen once; the top ten hold 3% to 4%. Sequencing used lung tumor tissue, obtained at surgery. Receptors originate from a female donor with early-stage non-small cell lung cancer.

There are many counts of this clonotype. The V and J genes are TRBV20-1 and TRBJ2-7; D may correspond to TRBD1 or TRBD2 (5 bases each). Per germline, CDR1 DFQATT and CDR2 SNEGSKA (reference sequence). V was shortened by 8 bases and J by 2 bases, with 13 bases between the two germline ends. The CDR3 extends over 12 amino acids. The CDR3 DNA reads as TGCAGTCCCACGGGGCAGGCCTACGAGCAGTACTTC. Encoded protein: CSPTGQAYEQYF.

This clonotype was detected ten times or more. The chain uses TRBV6-6 and TRBJ2-1, with 11 positions matching TRBD2. The CDR3 has 17 amino acids. From germline, CDR1 is MNHNY and CDR2 SVGAGI (reference sequence). V shed 6 bases, J shed 9 bases, and the junction held 16 bases outside the gene matches. CDR3 nucleotides: TGTGCCAGCAGATATAGACTAGCGGGAAGGTTGTGGAGTGAGCAGTTCTTC. As protein: CASRYRLAGRLWSEQFF.

This clonotype showed up many times. V usage is TRBV4-2 and J usage is TRBJ2-3, with 9 bases fitting TRBD2. Germline CDR1 is LGHNA and CDR2 is YNFKEQ. The CDR3 consists of 17 residues. With V trimmed by 0 bases and J by 5 bases, 9 bases remained unmatched. The CDR3 here is CASSQDALSGRGDTQYF. The CDR3 coding sequence is TGTGCCAGCAGCCAAGATGCTCTTAGCGGGAGAGGAGATACGCAGTATTTT.

This clonotype was observed at least ten times. The chain is built from TRBV7-9 and TRBJ2-2, with no clear D. The germline CDR1 and CDR2 sequences are SEHNR and FQNEAQ (reference sequence). V lost 2 bases and J lost 5, with 6 bases in between. This CDR3 is built from 13 residues. The chain's CDR3 is CASSLRKTGELFF. The CDR3 coding sequence is TGTGCCAGCAGCTTAAGGAAAACCGGGGAGCTGTTTTTT.

This clonotype was seen repeatedly, ten times or more. The rearrangement uses TRBV20-1 and TRBJ1-5, with D unresolved. Trimming left V 1 base short and J 0 bases short, with 7 bases between. There are 14 residues in the CDR3. Per germline, CDR1 DFQATT and CDR2 SNEGSKA (reference sequence). The CDR3 sequence: CSARGGSSNQPQHF. The CDR3 region has the DNA TGCAGTGCTAGAGGAGGGTCTAGCAATCAGCCCCAGCATTTT.

This clonotype was detected many times. The chain joins TRBV7-2 to TRBJ2-1; TRBD2 matches 10 bases. This CDR3 has 14 amino acids. Trimming at V came to 7 bases and at J to 4 bases, leaving 4 bases not matched to a gene. From germline, CDR1 is SGHTA and CDR2 FQGNSA. The chain's CDR3 is CASTQAGGYNEQFF. DNA for the CDR3: TGTGCCAGCACCCAAGCGGGAGGGTACAATGAGCAGTTCTTC.

This clonotype was counted ten times or more. V is TRBV20-1 and J is TRBJ1-1; D call uncertain. This CDR3 has 14 residues. V lost 3 bases, J lost 5 bases, and 16 bases lay in between. The germline V gene has CDR1 DFQATT and CDR2 SNEGSKA (reference sequence). The CDR3 loop reads CSARRTEIGTEAFF. CDR3 nucleotides: TGCAGTGCTAGGAGGACTGAGATCGGAACTGAAGCTTTCTTT.